This is a list of T cell receptor beta chains from one sample in a study of PD-1 and CTLA-4 blockade in melanoma. Profiling relied on immunoSEQ multiplex PCR, and the TCRdb table lists in-frame clones only, not all of them. Of about 32,000 clones in the sample, 88% were seen once. Material: CD8+ T cells from peripheral blood, obtained from a patient given anti-PD-1 treatment. The source is a human donor with melanoma. The CDR3 runs from the conserved cysteine through the conserved F or W. The D gene is left open where the match is weak. Only some rows state a clone size, as once, few, many or a class for expanded clones.

v_call: TRBV2; j_call: TRBJ2-7; d_call: NA; clone_size: NA; cdr3_nt: TGTGCCAGCAGTGAATCCTTGGACAGCTCCTACGAGCAGTACTTC; cdr3_aa: CASSESLDSSYEQYF
v_call: TRBV5-4; j_call: TRBJ1-1; d_call: NA; clone_size: NA; cdr3_nt: TGTGCCAGCAGCTGGGCACGGCAGAACACTGAAGCTTTCTTT; cdr3_aa: CASSWARQNTEAFF
v_call: TRBV4-1; j_call: TRBJ2-2; d_call: NA; clone_size: NA; cdr3_nt: TGCGCCAGCAGCCAAGATGAGATAGGGGAGCTGTTTTTT; cdr3_aa: CASSQDEIGELFF
v_call: TRBV11-1; j_call: TRBJ2-1; d_call: NA; clone_size: NA; cdr3_nt: TGTGCCAGCAGTACCTCGGAAGGCGCCCCCATATTCTTC; cdr3_aa: CASSTSEGAPIFF
v_call: TRBV19; j_call: TRBJ2-1; d_call: NA; clone_size: NA; cdr3_nt: TGTGCCAGTAGTATTGTCCCCTACGATGAGCAGTTCTTC; cdr3_aa: CASSIVPYDEQFF
v_call: TRBV6-1; j_call: TRBJ2-7; d_call: TRBD1; clone_size: NA; cdr3_nt: TGTGCCAGCAGTTTTCCGGGACAGGGGGCTTACGAGCAGTACTTC; cdr3_aa: CASSFPGQGAYEQYF
v_call: TRBV12-3/TRBV12-4; j_call: TRBJ2-7; d_call: NA; clone_size: NA; cdr3_nt: TGTGCCAGCAGTCCCGGGAGCCACTACGAGCAGTACTTC; cdr3_aa: CASSPGSHYEQYF
v_call: TRBV20-1; j_call: TRBJ2-1; d_call: NA; clone_size: NA; cdr3_nt: TGCAGTGCTCTGGGGGAGAATGAGCAGTTCTTC; cdr3_aa: CSALGENEQFF
v_call: TRBV4-3; j_call: TRBJ1-2; d_call: NA; clone_size: few; cdr3_nt: TGCGCCAGCAGCCAGGGGCTGCACTATGGCTACACCTTC; cdr3_aa: CASSQGLHYGYTF
v_call: TRBV3-1/TRBV3-2; j_call: TRBJ2-7; d_call: NA; clone_size: NA; cdr3_nt: TGTGCCAGCAGCCAAGATCTTATAGGATACGCGTACGAGCAGTACTTC; cdr3_aa: CASSQDLIGYAYEQYF
v_call: TRBV19; j_call: TRBJ1-4; d_call: NA; clone_size: few; cdr3_nt: TGTGCCAGTAGTGAGGGGATAGATGAAAAACTGTTTTTT; cdr3_aa: CASSEGIDEKLFF
v_call: TRBV7-2; j_call: TRBJ1-6; d_call: TRBD1; clone_size: NA; cdr3_nt: TGTGCCAGCAGCTCCAGCTTGACAGGGAGTTCACCCCTCCACTTT; cdr3_aa: CASSSSLTGSSPLHF
v_call: TRBV3-1/TRBV3-2; j_call: TRBJ2-3; d_call: NA; clone_size: NA; cdr3_nt: TGTGCCAGCAGCCAAAGTGGGGGACTTTACACAGATACGCAGTATTTT; cdr3_aa: CASSQSGGLYTDTQYF
v_call: TRBV6-5; j_call: TRBJ1-5; d_call: TRBD1; clone_size: NA; cdr3_nt: TGTGCCAGCAGTATTAGGACAGGGACGGATCAGCCCCAGCATTTT; cdr3_aa: CASSIRTGTDQPQHF
v_call: TRBV25-1; j_call: TRBJ1-1; d_call: TRBD1; clone_size: NA; cdr3_nt: TGTGCCAGCAGTGACTATGGCAGAGACAGGGAAAACACTGAAGCTTTCTTT; cdr3_aa: CASSDYGRDRENTEAFF
v_call: TRBV14; j_call: TRBJ2-3; d_call: NA; clone_size: NA; cdr3_nt: TGTGCCAGCAGCCAATCGATTGCCCCCACAGATACGCAGTATTTT; cdr3_aa: CASSQSIAPTDTQYF
v_call: TRBV6-1; j_call: TRBJ1-1; d_call: NA; clone_size: NA; cdr3_nt: TGTGCCAGCAGTGAAGTCAGGGGGAACACTGAAGCTTTCTTT; cdr3_aa: CASSEVRGNTEAFF
v_call: TRBV27; j_call: TRBJ2-3; d_call: NA; clone_size: medium-sized; cdr3_nt: TGTGCCAGCAGTTTAGGGGACGGCCGCACAGATACGCAGTATTTT; cdr3_aa: CASSLGDGRTDTQYF
v_call: TRBV9; j_call: TRBJ1-1; d_call: TRBD1; clone_size: once; cdr3_nt: TGTGCCAGCAGCCCGGGGACAGGGATGAACACTGAAGCTTTCTTT; cdr3_aa: CASSPGTGMNTEAFF
v_call: TRBV28; j_call: TRBJ2-3; d_call: NA; clone_size: NA; cdr3_nt: TGTGCCAGCAGTCCTTCGGGGGCAGTGGGGGATACGCAGTATTTT; cdr3_aa: CASSPSGAVGDTQYF
v_call: TRBV27; j_call: TRBJ1-1; d_call: NA; clone_size: NA; cdr3_nt: TGTGCCAGCGGCCCCTCCAGGAACACTGAAGCTTTCTTT; cdr3_aa: CASGPSRNTEAFF
v_call: TRBV28; j_call: TRBJ2-3; d_call: TRBD2; clone_size: NA; cdr3_nt: TGTGCCAGTGGGACTAGCGGGGCCACAGATACGCAGTATTTT; cdr3_aa: CASGTSGATDTQYF
v_call: TRBV7-9; j_call: TRBJ1-4; d_call: NA; clone_size: NA; cdr3_nt: TGTGCCAGCAGCTTTGGGCAGCGTGCAACTAATGAAAAACTGTTTTTT; cdr3_aa: CASSFGQRATNEKLFF
v_call: TRBV6-5; j_call: TRBJ2-7; d_call: NA; clone_size: NA; cdr3_nt: TGTGCCAGCAGTTATAGGGACACCTCCTCCTACGAGCAGTACTTC; cdr3_aa: CASSYRDTSSYEQYF
v_call: TRBV5-1; j_call: TRBJ2-1; d_call: TRBD2; clone_size: NA; cdr3_nt: TGCGCCAGCGTGGCGCGGGGGGTGAGCTCCTACAATGAGCAGTTCTTC; cdr3_aa: CASVARGVSSYNEQFF
v_call: TRBV27; j_call: TRBJ2-1; d_call: TRBD2; clone_size: NA; cdr3_nt: TGTGCCAGCAGTTCGTTGACTAGCGGGGGACTGGGTAATGAGCAGTTCTTC; cdr3_aa: CASSSLTSGGLGNEQFF
v_call: TRBV27; j_call: TRBJ2-2; d_call: TRBD2; clone_size: NA; cdr3_nt: TGTGCCAGCAGTTCCCGGACTAGCGGGGGTTCACCCCCCGGGGAGCTGTTTTTT; cdr3_aa: CASSSRTSGGSPPGELFF
v_call: TRBV7-8; j_call: TRBJ1-4; d_call: NA; clone_size: NA; cdr3_nt: TGTGCCAGCAGCTTGGGGGGGCGCGGTGAAAAACTGTTTTTT; cdr3_aa: CASSLGGRGEKLFF
v_call: TRBV6-6; j_call: TRBJ1-1; d_call: NA; clone_size: NA; cdr3_nt: TGTGCCAGCAGTTCGACCGCGAACACTGAAGCTTTCTTT; cdr3_aa: CASSSTANTEAFF
v_call: TRBV6-5; j_call: TRBJ2-7; d_call: NA; clone_size: NA; cdr3_nt: TGTGCCAGCAGTTACTCCCCCGGGGGTGAGCAGTACTTC; cdr3_aa: CASSYSPGGEQYF
v_call: TRBV28; j_call: TRBJ1-4; d_call: TRBD1; clone_size: NA; cdr3_nt: TGTGCCAGCTCACAGGGGACCTCCCGGGGGGAAAAACTGTTTTTT; cdr3_aa: CASSQGTSRGEKLFF
v_call: TRBV6-5; j_call: TRBJ2-7; d_call: NA; clone_size: few; cdr3_nt: TGTGCCAGCGCACCGGACAGCTTTAATCCCTACGAGCAGTACTTC; cdr3_aa: CASAPDSFNPYEQYF
v_call: TRBV10-3; j_call: TRBJ2-1; d_call: TRBD2; clone_size: NA; cdr3_nt: TGTGCCATCAGTTCCCCCTCGGGAACTAGCGGGGGGCAGCGGGATGAGCAGTTCTTC; cdr3_aa: CAISSPSGTSGGQRDEQFF
v_call: TRBV19; j_call: TRBJ1-2; d_call: NA; clone_size: NA; cdr3_nt: TGTGCCAGTAGTACCCTCTATGGCTACACCTTC; cdr3_aa: CASSTLYGYTF
v_call: TRBV30; j_call: TRBJ2-7; d_call: TRBD1; clone_size: NA; cdr3_nt: TGTGCCTGGAGTCTAAGACAGGGGAGCAGCGAGCAGTACTTC; cdr3_aa: CAWSLRQGSSEQYF
v_call: TRBV6-5; j_call: TRBJ1-4; d_call: TRBD1; clone_size: NA; cdr3_nt: TGTGCCAGCACCGGGACAGAGAATGAAAAACTGTTTTTT; cdr3_aa: CASTGTENEKLFF
v_call: TRBV28; j_call: TRBJ1-6; d_call: NA; clone_size: NA; cdr3_nt: TGTGCCAGCAGATCCCCAACGGTTCTAAATTCACCCCTCCACTTT; cdr3_aa: CASRSPTVLNSPLHF
v_call: TRBV19; j_call: TRBJ1-1; d_call: NA; clone_size: few; cdr3_nt: TGTGCCAGTAGTATAGTTTACCCAGATATGAACACTGAAGCTTTCTTT; cdr3_aa: CASSIVYPDMNTEAFF
v_call: TRBV29-1; j_call: TRBJ1-1; d_call: TRBD1; clone_size: NA; cdr3_nt: TGCAGCGTGAGGACAGGAGTATTGAACACTGAAGCTTTCTTT; cdr3_aa: CSVRTGVLNTEAFF
v_call: TRBV27; j_call: TRBJ2-2; d_call: NA; clone_size: NA; cdr3_nt: TGTGCCAGCAGTTTAGAGGGAGGCACCGGGGAGCTGTTTTTT; cdr3_aa: CASSLEGGTGELFF
v_call: TRBV6-2/TRBV6-3; j_call: TRBJ2-1; d_call: NA; clone_size: NA; cdr3_nt: TGTGCCAGCAGTTACAGTGGAAATGAGCAGTTCTTC; cdr3_aa: CASSYSGNEQFF
v_call: TRBV28; j_call: TRBJ1-1; d_call: NA; clone_size: once; cdr3_nt: TGTGCCAGCAGTTGGGGGGGTATGAACACTGAAGCTTTCTTT; cdr3_aa: CASSWGGMNTEAFF
v_call: TRBV4-1; j_call: TRBJ2-1; d_call: TRBD2; clone_size: NA; cdr3_nt: TGCGCCAGCAGCCAAGATTGGCGGGGGGCCCTCTACAATGAGCAGTTCTTC; cdr3_aa: CASSQDWRGALYNEQFF
v_call: TRBV6-2/TRBV6-3; j_call: TRBJ1-6; d_call: TRBD1; clone_size: NA; cdr3_nt: TGTGCCAGCAGTTACTTGCCGACAGGGAAGAATTCACCCCTCCACTTT; cdr3_aa: CASSYLPTGKNSPLHF
v_call: TRBV6-5; j_call: TRBJ2-7; d_call: NA; clone_size: NA; cdr3_nt: TGTGCCAGCAGTTACTCTACCTACGAGCAGTACTTC; cdr3_aa: CASSYSTYEQYF
v_call: TRBV7-3; j_call: TRBJ1-1; d_call: NA; clone_size: NA; cdr3_nt: TGTGCCAGCAGTTGGGAGCTCAACACTGAAGCTTTCTTT; cdr3_aa: CASSWELNTEAFF